Each of the 21 T cell receptor beta chains below was sequenced from the same sample in a study of T cells in Graves' hyperthyroidism and ophthalmopathy. The TCR beta CDR3 regions underwent amplification using RNA transcripts as the source. The primer set for the first-round RT-PCR of the TCR CDR3 was HTBI. TCRdb itself ran the multiplex PCR reads through MiXCR, one entry per CDR3 protein. The sample lists around 600,000 distinct CDR3 sequences; about 14% were seen once. Sequencing was carried out using blood. These receptors originate from a woman between 50 and 59 years old with Graves' ophthalmopathy.

The chain recombines TRBV28 with TRBJ1-2, with 9 bases that match TRBD1. The CDR3 runs to 12 residues. Germline values: CDR1 MDHEN, CDR2 SYDVKM. V was pared by 3 bases and J by 10 bases, with 3 bases of the junction left unmatched. CDR3 in amino acids: CASSFRDRAYTF. The CDR3 DNA reads as TGTGCCAGCAGTTTCAGGGACAGGGCCTACACCTTC.

This clonotype was recorded a few times. This chain links TRBV11-2 with TRBJ1-2; a weak D match, TRBD1 (6 bases). The CDR3 has 14 amino acids. V was shortened by 1 base and J by 2 bases, with 8 bases between the two germline ends. Per the germline V gene, CDR1 is SGHAT and CDR2 is FQNNGV. The CDR3 nucleotides read TGTGCCAGCAGCTTAGTTGGACAGAACTATGGCTACACCTTC. It specifies CASSLVGQNYGYTF.

The rearrangement uses TRBV9 and TRBJ2-3, with D hard to call. This CDR3 region has 16 residues. Deletions cut 0 bases from V and 2 bases from J, with 13 bases between. Germline CDR1 SGDLS, CDR2 YYNGEE. The CDR3 DNA is TGTGCCAGCAGCGTAGGGCCCACTACTTTCACAGATACGCAGTATTTT. Translating it yields CASSVGPTTFTDTQYF.

This clonotype was seen ten or more times. J is TRBJ1-1 and V is TRBV19; the D gene is possibly TRBD1 (5 bases). V was pared by 5 bases and J by 1 base, with 11 bases between. Germline-derived CDR1 and CDR2 are LNHDA and SQIVND (reference sequence). CDR3 length equals 14 residues. This CDR3 is CASSPGLQNTEAFF. In DNA, the CDR3 is TGTGCCAGTAGTCCGGGACTCCAGAACACTGAAGCTTTCTTT.

This clonotype was observed at least ten times. The gene calls are TRBV11-3 and TRBJ2-1, with D uncertain. With 5 bases removed from V and 10 bases from J, the gap between germline ends came to 12 bases. The CDR3 spans 12 residues. The V gene's germline CDR1 is SGHNT and CDR2 YENEEA. CDR3 region: CASSLSYSEQFF. As DNA, the CDR3 is TGTGCCAGCAGCCTATCCTACTCAGAGCAGTTCTTC.

This clonotype was seen at least ten times. The chain uses TRBV28 and TRBJ1-2, with 7 bases matching TRBD1. From germline, CDR1 is MDHEN and CDR2 SYDVKM. V trimming: 5 bases; J trimming: 1 base; junction bases outside the gene matches: 4. The CDR3 contains 14 residues. CDR3 sequence (DNA): TGTGCCAGCAGTCAACGACAGGGTAACTATGGCTACACCTTC. Amino acid sequence: CASSQRQGNYGYTF.

This clonotype has just a few counts. This chain joins TRBV24-1 and TRBJ2-5, with D maybe TRBD1 (6 bases). CDR1 KGHDR and CDR2 SFDVKD come from the germline V gene. V lost 3 bases, J lost 1 base, and 11 bases lay in between. The CDR3 consists of 15 residues. The CDR3 coding sequence is TGTGCCACCAGTGATGGGGACACTCTCCAAGAGACCCAGTACTTC. This gives the protein CATSDGDTLQETQYF.

Here the CDR3 DNA reads TGTGCCAGCAGTTTATCCCTAGCGGAGCTTCCATACGAGCAGTACTTC. Translating it yields CASSLSLAELPYEQYF. J is TRBJ2-7 and V is TRBV27; 7 nucleotides agree with TRBD2. J was trimmed by 4 bases and V by 0 bases; bases with no gene match: 9. Germline CDR1 and CDR2: MNHEY and SMNVEV (reference sequence). The CDR3 is 16 amino acids.

The chain combines TRBV7-9 with TRBJ2-1; TRBD1 matches at 9 bases. From germline, CDR1 is SEHNR and CDR2 FQNEAQ (reference sequence). V was clipped by 1 base and J by 12 bases; unmatched bases: 19. This CDR3 spans 18 amino acids. In DNA, the CDR3 is TGTGCCAGCAGCTTAGAGTCGTTGCGGGACAGGGTAATAATTGGGCAGTTCTTC. It codes for CASSLESLRDRVIIGQFF.

This clonotype was picked up many times. This chain links TRBV20-1 with TRBJ2-7, with D possibly being TRBD1 or TRBD2 (7 bases each). The V end lost 0 bases, the J end lost 3 bases, and 12 bases lay between the germline ends. The germline CDR1 and CDR2 sequences are DFQATT and SNEGSKA (reference sequence). This CDR3 is 14 amino acids long. The CDR3 here is CSAREPGGDYEQYF. In nucleotides, the CDR3 is TGCAGTGCTAGAGAGCCAGGGGGGGACTACGAGCAGTACTTC.

Only a few counts were recorded for this clonotype. The rearrangement joins TRBV28 to TRBJ2-7; TRBD1 is a possible D gene (5 bases). This CDR3 contains 14 residues. Per germline, CDR1 MDHEN and CDR2 SYDVKM. Trimming shortened V by 8 bases and J by 2 bases, and 16 bases separated the two germline ends. The DNA of the CDR3 is TGTGCCAGCTCCACCCCAGGGAAAACCTACGAGCAGTACTTC. It codes for CASSTPGKTYEQYF.

The rearrangement joins TRBV5-4 to TRBJ2-1; the D gene could be TRBD1 or TRBD2 (5 bases each). The CDR3 has 16 residues. Germline assignment: CDR1 SGHNT and CDR2 YYREEE (reference sequence). Deletions cut 0 bases from V and 3 bases from J, with 13 bases between. This CDR3 reads CASSLEGRGNYNEQFF. The CDR3 nucleotides are TGTGCCAGCAGCTTGGAGGGACGAGGAAACTACAATGAGCAGTTCTTC.

This chain links TRBV25-1 with TRBJ2-1, with TRBD2 matching 8 bases. The V segment lost 5 bases and the J segment 1 base; nucleotides outside the gene matches: 7. The CDR3 extends over 16 amino acids. Germline-derived CDR1 and CDR2 are MGHDK and SYGVNS. The CDR3 nucleotides are TGTGCCAGCAGTTCTAGCGGGCCTAATTCCTACAATGAGCAGTTCTTC. Translation gives CASSSSGPNSYNEQFF.

This CDR3 is CASSYSWDTLEQYF. The CDR3 coding sequence is TGTGCCAGCAGTTACTCGTGGGACACTTTGGAGCAGTACTTC. The chain is built from TRBV12-3 or TRBV12-4 and TRBJ2-7; D is possibly TRBD1 (6 bases). Trimming cost V 4 bases and J 7 bases, with 17 bases left between them. The CDR3 has 14 amino acids.

In regard to this clonotype: This clone may be a read error of a much larger clone one base away. The rearrangement joins TRBV20-1 to TRBJ1-5; 9 nucleotides match TRBD1. Germline values: CDR1 DFQATT, CDR2 SNEGSKA (reference sequence). This CDR3 is 13 amino acids long. The V gene end was trimmed by 5 bases and the J gene end by 4 bases; junction bases not matched to a gene: 3. The CDR3 reads CSAAGTGNQPQHF. The CDR3 DNA sequence: TGCAGTGCTGCGGGGACAGGGAATCAGCCCCAGCATTTT.

This clonotype was recorded at least ten times. This rearrangement joins TRBV2 to TRBJ1-5; TRBD1 aligns across 7 bases. Per the germline V gene, CDR1 is SNHLY and CDR2 is FYNNEI. CDR3 length: 15 amino acids. V lost 4 bases, J lost 0 bases, and 3 bases stayed unmatched. The CDR3 region has the DNA TGTGCCAGCAGTGCCAGGACAGGTAGCAATCAGCCCCAGCATTTT. It encodes CASSARTGSNQPQHF.

In its sample, this clonotype was seen many times. The rearrangement uses TRBV7-8 and TRBJ1-1, with D possibly TRBD1 on 6 matching bases. This CDR3 is 14 amino acids long. Germline assignment: CDR1 SGHVS and CDR2 FQNEAQ. Deletions cut 0 bases from V and 8 bases from J, with 13 bases between. In DNA form, the CDR3 reads TGTGCCAGCAGCTTAGCAATAGGGGGGCCCGAAGCTTTCTTT. Translated, it gives CASSLAIGGPEAFF.

This clonotype was counted many times. The rearrangement joins TRBV11-3 to TRBJ2-7; possible D gene TRBD1, 5 bases. Germline assignment: CDR1 SGHNT and CDR2 YENEEA. Deletions cut 2 bases from V and 3 bases from J, with 8 bases between. This CDR3 contains 13 residues. CDR3 nucleotide sequence: TGTGCCAGCAGCTTAAACAGGAACTACGAGCAGTACTTC. It translates to CASSLNRNYEQYF.

This chain links TRBV19 with TRBJ2-3; 12 positions match TRBD1. This CDR3 has 18 amino acids. The germline CDR1 and CDR2 sequences are LNHDA and SQIVND (reference sequence). Trimming took 4 bases from V and 0 from J; bases not matched to a gene: 8. The CDR3 bases are TGTGCCAGTAGTAACCGGGACAGGGGGCCTTCTAGCACAGATACGCAGTATTTT. It yields the protein CASSNRDRGPSSTDTQYF.

As for this clonotype: One end of the junction does not line up with germline, which may come from a read error. The chain has TRBV27 and TRBJ2-1; 15 bases are shared with TRBD2. Germline values: CDR1 MNHEY, CDR2 SMNVEV (reference sequence). The CDR3 is 19 residues long. For the CDR3, the DNA is TGTGCCAGCAGTTTATCGGGACTAGCGGGAGGTATATCCTACAATAAGCAGTTCTTC. Its protein is CASSLSGLAGGISYNKQFF.

This clonotype was recorded many times. The chain combines TRBV12-3 or TRBV12-4 with TRBJ1-6; D uncertain. V shed 1 base and J shed 7 bases, with 8 bases lying between them. This CDR3 region has 14 residues. CDR3 region: CASSLGAGNSPLHF. CDR3 coding DNA: TGTGCCAGCAGTTTAGGGGCGGGAAATTCACCCCTCCACTTT.